A single sample gave rise to the 5 T cell receptor beta chains below, sequenced in a study of shared clonotypes between healthy human individuals. CD45RO-negative, CCR7-selected cells formed the naive CD8 fraction, which excluded terminally differentiated effector memory CD45RA+ cells. Profiled with immunoSEQ multiplex PCR; TCRdb holds only in-frame clones, not every one. The sample carries some 2,100,000 clones, approximately 94% recorded once. Sequenced material: naive CD8+ T cells from PBMCs. These receptors all stem from a man younger than 30 in good health. Some clones in this sample may be carry-over from other donors' samples.

This sequence joins TRBV9 and TRBJ1-2, with a possible D match to TRBD1 (5 bases). V was clipped by 3 bases and J by 4 bases, with 16 bases between them. Germline V gives CDR1 SGDLS, CDR2 YYNGEE. CDR3 length: 15 amino acids. CDR3 DNA sequence: TGTGCCAGCAGCGCACGGGACCATGATCGCTATGGCTACACCTTC. Encoded protein: CASSARDHDRYGYTF.

As regards this clone: This same CDR3 is encoded by further DNA sequences in the sample. The chain couples TRBV5-6 to TRBJ2-4; D assignment may be TRBD1 or TRBD2 (5 bases each). The CDR3 spans 14 residues. Trimming took 4 bases from V and 7 from J, leaving 15 bases between them. Germline CDR1 reads SGHDT; CDR2 reads YYEEEE. The CDR3 spells CASSNGDLKNIQYF. The CDR3 DNA sequence: TGTGCCAGCAGCAATGGGGACCTAAAGAACATTCAGTACTTC.

The chain links TRBV6-1 to TRBJ2-7; D gene ambiguous. From germline, CDR1 is MNHNS and CDR2 SASEGT. The CDR3 has 14 amino acids. Trimming took off 6 bases at V and 4 bases at J, with 16 bases between the two ends. Written as DNA, the CDR3 is TGTGCCAGCAGGAACTTTGTATGGAAGTACGAGCAGTACTTC. It is translated as CASRNFVWKYEQYF.

This sequence joins TRBV9 and TRBJ1-1; 8 bases match TRBD1. Germline V gene data show CDR1 as SGDLS and CDR2 as YYNGEE. V lost 3 bases, J lost 4 bases, and 5 bases stayed unmatched. The CDR3 totals 14 residues. The CDR3 loop is CASSAVQGVTEAFF. For the CDR3, the DNA is TGTGCCAGCAGCGCGGTACAGGGGGTCACTGAAGCTTTCTTT. Drawing the rest from reference TRBV9 and TRBJ1-1, the complete variable domain is DSGVTQTPKHLITATGQRVTLRCSPRSGDLSVYWYQQSLDQGLQFLIQYYNGEERAKGNILERFSAQQFPDLHSELNLSSLELGDSALYFCASSAVQGVTEAFFGQGTRLTVV.

V and J are TRBV13 and TRBJ1-3; D might be TRBD1 (5 bases). V lost 7 bases and J lost 0, with 10 bases in between. From germline, CDR1 is PRHDT and CDR2 FYEKMQ (reference sequence). This CDR3 has 14 amino acids. CDR3 residues: CASTQGLSGNTIYF. DNA of the CDR3: TGTGCCAGCACCCAGGGCCTCTCTGGAAACACCATATATTTT.